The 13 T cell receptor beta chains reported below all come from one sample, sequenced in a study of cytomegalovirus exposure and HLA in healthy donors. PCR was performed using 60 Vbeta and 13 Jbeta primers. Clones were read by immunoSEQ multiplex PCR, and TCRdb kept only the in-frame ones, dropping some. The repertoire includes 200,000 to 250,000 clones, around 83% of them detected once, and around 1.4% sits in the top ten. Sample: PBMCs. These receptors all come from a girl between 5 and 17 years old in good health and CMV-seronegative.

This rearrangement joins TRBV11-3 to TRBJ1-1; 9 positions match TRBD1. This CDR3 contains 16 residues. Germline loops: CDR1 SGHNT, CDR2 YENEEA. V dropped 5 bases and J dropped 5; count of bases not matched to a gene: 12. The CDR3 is CASSPPRTGGETEAFF. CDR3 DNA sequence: TGTGCCAGCAGCCCCCCCCGTACAGGGGGCGAGACTGAAGCTTTCTTT.

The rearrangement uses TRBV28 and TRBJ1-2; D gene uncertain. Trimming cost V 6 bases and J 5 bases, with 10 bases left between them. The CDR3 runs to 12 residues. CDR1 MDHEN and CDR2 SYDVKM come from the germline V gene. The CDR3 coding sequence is TGTGCCAGCAGCCTCCGACTATATGGCTACACCTTC. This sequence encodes CASSLRLYGYTF.

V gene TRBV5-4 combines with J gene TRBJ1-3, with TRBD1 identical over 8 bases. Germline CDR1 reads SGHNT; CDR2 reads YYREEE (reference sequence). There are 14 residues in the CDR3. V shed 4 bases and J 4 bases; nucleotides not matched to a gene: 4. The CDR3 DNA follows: TGTGCCAGCAGCGTCGGACAGGGAGGAAACACCATATATTTT. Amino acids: CASSVGQGGNTIYF.

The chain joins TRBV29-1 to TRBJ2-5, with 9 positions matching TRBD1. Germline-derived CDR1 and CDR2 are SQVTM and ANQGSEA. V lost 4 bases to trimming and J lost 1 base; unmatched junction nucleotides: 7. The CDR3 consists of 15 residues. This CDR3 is CSVAGQGRFQETQYF. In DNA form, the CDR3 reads TGCAGCGTTGCTGGACAGGGGAGATTCCAAGAGACCCAGTACTTC.

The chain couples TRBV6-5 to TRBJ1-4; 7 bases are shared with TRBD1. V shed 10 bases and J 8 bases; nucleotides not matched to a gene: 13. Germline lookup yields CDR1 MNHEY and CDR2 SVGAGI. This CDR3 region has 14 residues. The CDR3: CATARRQGEEKLFF. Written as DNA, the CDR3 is TGTGCCACCGCGCGGAGACAGGGAGAAGAAAAACTGTTTTTT.

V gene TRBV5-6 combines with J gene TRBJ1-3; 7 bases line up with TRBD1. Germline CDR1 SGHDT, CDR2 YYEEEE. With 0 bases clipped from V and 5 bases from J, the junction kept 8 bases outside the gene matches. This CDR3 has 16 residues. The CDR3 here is CASSLAGGRGRNTIYF. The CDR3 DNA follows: TGTGCCAGCAGCTTGGCTGGTGGCAGGGGGAGAAACACCATATATTTT.

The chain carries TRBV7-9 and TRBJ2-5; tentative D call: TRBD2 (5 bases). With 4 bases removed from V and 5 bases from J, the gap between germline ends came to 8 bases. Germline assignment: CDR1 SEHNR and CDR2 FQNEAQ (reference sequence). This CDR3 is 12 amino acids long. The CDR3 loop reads CASSSPGETQYF. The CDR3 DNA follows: TGTGCCAGCAGCTCCCCGGGGGAGACCCAGTACTTC. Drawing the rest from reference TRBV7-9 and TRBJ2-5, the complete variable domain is DTGVSQNPRHKITKRGQNVTFRCDPISEHNRLYWYRQTLGQGPEFLTYFQNEAQLEKSRLLSDRFSAERPKGSFSTLEIQRTEQGDSAMYLCASSSPGETQYFGPGTRLLVL.

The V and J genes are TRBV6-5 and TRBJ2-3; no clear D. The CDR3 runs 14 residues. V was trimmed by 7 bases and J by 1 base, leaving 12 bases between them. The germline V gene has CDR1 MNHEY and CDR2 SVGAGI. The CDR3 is CASKRPFGTDTQYF. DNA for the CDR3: TGTGCCAGCAAGAGGCCGTTCGGCACAGATACGCAGTATTTT.

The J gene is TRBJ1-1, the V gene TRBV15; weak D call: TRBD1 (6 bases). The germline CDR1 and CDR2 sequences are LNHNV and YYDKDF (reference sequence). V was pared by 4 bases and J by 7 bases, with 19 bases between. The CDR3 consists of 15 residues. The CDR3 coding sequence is TGTGCCACCAGCAAAGACGTGGAACAGGGAAATGAAGCTTTCTTT. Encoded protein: CATSKDVEQGNEAFF.

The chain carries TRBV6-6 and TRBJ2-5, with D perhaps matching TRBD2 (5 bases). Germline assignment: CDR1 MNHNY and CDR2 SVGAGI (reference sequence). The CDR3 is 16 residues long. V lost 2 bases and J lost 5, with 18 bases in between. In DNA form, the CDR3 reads TGTGCCAGCAGTTACGGGGAGTCTCGAGCGGTGGAGACCCAGTACTTC. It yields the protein CASSYGESRAVETQYF.

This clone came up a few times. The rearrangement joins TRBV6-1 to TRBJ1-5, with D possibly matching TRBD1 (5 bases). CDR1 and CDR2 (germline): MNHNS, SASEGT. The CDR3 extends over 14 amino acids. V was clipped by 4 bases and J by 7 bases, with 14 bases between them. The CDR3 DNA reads TGTGCCAGCAGTGGCGACAGTAGCTACCAGCCCCAGCATTTT. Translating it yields CASSGDSSYQPQHF.

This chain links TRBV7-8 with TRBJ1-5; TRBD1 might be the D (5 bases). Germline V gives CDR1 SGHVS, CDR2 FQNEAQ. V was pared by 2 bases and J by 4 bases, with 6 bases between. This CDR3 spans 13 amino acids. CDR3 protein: CASSLRGNQPQHF. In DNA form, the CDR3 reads TGTGCCAGCAGCTTACGGGGGAATCAGCCCCAGCATTTT.

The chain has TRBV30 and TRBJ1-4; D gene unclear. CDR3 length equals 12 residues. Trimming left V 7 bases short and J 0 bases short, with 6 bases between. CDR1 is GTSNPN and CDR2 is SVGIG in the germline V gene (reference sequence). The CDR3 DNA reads TGTGCCTTAGAAGCAACTAATGAAAAACTGTTTTTT. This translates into CALEATNEKLFF.